This record looks at one T cell receptor (beta chain) sequence and its context. These data come from a study of cytomegalovirus exposure and HLA in healthy donors. Germline assignment: CDR1 WSHSY and CDR2 SAAADI. This CDR3 is built from 14 residues. V was pared by 10 bases and J by 5 bases, with 11 bases of the junction left unmatched. Here immunoSEQ multiplex PCR was the method, and the copy in TCRdb shows in-frame clones only, minus some. The profile shows 250,000 to 350,000 clones, 70% to 90% of them singletons. Input material: PBMCs. V is TRBV10-2 and J is TRBJ2-1; 7 nucleotides match TRBD2. The sequence was obtained from a man under 40 in good health and CMV-seronegative. The CDR3: CATRHGGGNNEQFF. The CDR3 bases are TGCGCCACCCGTCACGGCGGGGGAAACAATGAGCAGTTCTTC.